The rows below give T cell receptor beta chains drawn from one sample of a study of cytomegalovirus exposure and HLA in healthy donors. Repertoires were generated with immunoSEQ multiplex PCR, while TCRdb's copy carries only in-frame clones and drops some. The data contain roughly 120,000 clones, about 80% of them seen just once; the ten biggest clones take up under 3%. The sequencing input was PBMCs. Source of these receptors: a man under 40 in good health and CMV-seronegative. The CDR3 runs from the conserved cysteine through the conserved F or W. The D gene is left open where the match is weak. Clone sizes are given selectively: once, few, many, or a class where the clone is expanded.

v_call	d_call	j_call	clone_size	cdr3_nt	cdr3_aa
TRBV5-4	TRBD1	TRBJ2-2	once	TGTGCCAGCAGCTTGTTGACAGGGGTAACCGGGGAGCTGTTTTTT	CASSLLTGVTGELFF
TRBV7-9	TRBD2	TRBJ2-2	once	TGTGCCAGCAGCTTACCGACTAGCGGGGCGAACACCGGGGAGCTGTTTTTT	CASSLPTSGANTGELFF
TRBV28	TRBD1	TRBJ2-7	.	TGTGCCAGCAGTTTACCGGGACAGGGGACATACGAGCAGTACTTC	CASSLPGQGTYEQYF
TRBV10-3	TRBD1	TRBJ1-4	.	TGTGCCATCAGTGAGTCGGGCAGGGGGAGCGCAACTAATGAAAAACTGTTTTTT	CAISESGRGSATNEKLFF
TRBV7-9	.	TRBJ1-3	few	TGTGCCAGCAGCCCGAGTATATCCGGAAACACCATATATTTT	CASSPSISGNTIYF
TRBV4-3	TRBD1	TRBJ1-2	.	TGCGCCAGCAGCCCGGACAGGGGGCTAAACGGCTACACCTTC	CASSPDRGLNGYTF
TRBV25-1	.	TRBJ2-1	.	TGTGCCAGCAGTGAACCCCAGCGACCGGTGCCCTACGATGAGCAGTTCTTC	CASSEPQRPVPYDEQFF
TRBV19	.	TRBJ1-1	.	TGTGCCAGTAGTATGGGTCGGGGGGGGACCACTGAAGCTTTCTTT	CASSMGRGGTTEAFF
TRBV11-2	TRBD2	TRBJ2-7	.	TGTGCCAGCAGCTCCCCGGGACTAGCGGGAGGCCCCGGGAACGAGCAGTACTTC	CASSSPGLAGGPGNEQYF
TRBV30	TRBD2	TRBJ2-5	.	TGTGCCTGGAGTGTAAATGCGGGGAGGGGCTTTGGAGAGACCCAGTACTTC	CAWSVNAGRGFGETQYF
TRBV11-3	.	TRBJ2-5	.	TGTGCCAGCAGCTCGCGGGCAGAGGAGACCCAGTACTTC	CASSSRAEETQYF
TRBV6-5	.	TRBJ1-6	.	TGTGCCAGCAGTTACTCGGGCAGGGTCAATTCACCCCTCCACTTT	CASSYSGRVNSPLHF
TRBV2	.	TRBJ2-7	once	TGTGCCAGCAGTGAATTGGCAGAATCCTACGAGCAGTACTTC	CASSELAESYEQYF
TRBV2	.	TRBJ2-3	.	TGTGCCAGCAGTGTGGGACTCACAGATACGCAGTATTTT	CASSVGLTDTQYF
TRBV6-5	TRBD1	TRBJ1-1	few	TGTGCCAGCAGCCGGGACAGGGGTTTAACTGAAGCTTTCTTT	CASSRDRGLTEAFF
TRBV7-2	.	TRBJ1-2	.	TGTGCCAGCAGCTTTCAGGGGCTGAATGGCTACACCTTC	CASSFQGLNGYTF
TRBV7-9	TRBD1	TRBJ1-5	.	TGTGCCAGCAGCACGGGGACAGGCTATCAGCCCCAGCATTTT	CASSTGTGYQPQHF
TRBV27	TRBD1	TRBJ2-7	.	TGTGCCAGCAGTTTTCAGGGGGCTGGCTACGAGCAGTACTTC	CASSFQGAGYEQYF
TRBV7-9	.	TRBJ1-5	.	TGTGCCAGCAGCTTAGTGGGCAATAGCAATCAGCCCCAGCATTTT	CASSLVGNSNQPQHF
TRBV4-3	.	TRBJ2-7	few	TGCGCCAGCAGCCAAGAGGGGGCTAGCGGAAACTACGAGCAGTACTTC	CASSQEGASGNYEQYF
TRBV28	TRBD2	TRBJ2-7	.	TGTGCCAGCAGCCCCCTAGCGGGCGAGCAGTACTTC	CASSPLAGEQYF
TRBV2	TRBD1	TRBJ2-1	.	TGTGCCAGCAGTGAAATAAGGACAGGGTTCCCCAATGAGCAGTTCTTC	CASSEIRTGFPNEQFF
TRBV7-2	.	TRBJ2-2	.	TGTGCCAGCAGGAGCGCCGGGGAGCTGTTTTTT	CASRSAGELFF
TRBV6-1	TRBD1	TRBJ1-2	.	TGTGCCAGCAGATGGACAGGGGGCAGAAACTATGGCTACACCTTC	CASRWTGGRNYGYTF
TRBV19	TRBD1	TRBJ1-1	.	TGTGCCAGTAGTACCTGGCAGGGGGGAACTGAAGCTTTCTTT	CASSTWQGGTEAFF
TRBV6-1	TRBD1	TRBJ1-3	.	TGTGCCAGCAGTGAGAGGGGGCTAGGAAACACCATATATTTT	CASSERGLGNTIYF